This T cell receptor (beta chain) was captured in a study of T cell responses to AZD1222 COVID-19 vaccine. V lost 1 base and J 3 bases, leaving 7 bases between the germline ends. CDR3 length equals 13 residues. Germline lookup yields CDR1 SQVTM and CDR2 ANQGSEA. Clones were sequenced by immunoSEQ multiplex PCR, and TCRdb holds only the in-frame ones, with some missing. The profile shows some 80,000 clones, about 82% of them singletons. The chain uses TRBV29-1 and TRBJ1-5, with unresolved D. This specimen consisted of peripheral blood, obtained on day 0 of AZD1222 vaccination. The receptor was derived from an adult in good health. For the CDR3, the DNA is TGCAGCGTTGAAGGGAACGCCAATCAGCCCCAGCATTTT. Translating it yields CSVEGNANQPQHF.